One sample yielded the 10 T cell receptor beta chains listed below, sequenced in a study of blood T cells in healthy people across ages. PCR was performed a second time for about 7 to 11 cycles using a sample-barcoded 5' primer and a J-beta primer mix. MiXCR, applied by TCRdb to the 5' RACE reads, yields one record per CDR3 protein. Among some 1.4 million distinct CDR3 sequences listed, around two fifths were seen once. The specimen sequenced was blood. These receptors were obtained from a woman aged 18 to 35 in good health.

The CDR3, as DNA: TGTGCCAGCAGCAGTCCGGGCCCCGACTACGAGCAGTACTTC. This codes for CASSSPGPDYEQYF. The chain is built from TRBV3-1 and TRBJ2-7; D is unresolved. This CDR3 has 14 amino acids. Trimming removed 5 bases at V and 3 bases at J, with 14 bases between. Per germline, CDR1 LGHDT and CDR2 YNNKEL (reference sequence).

V gene TRBV5-1 combines with J gene TRBJ1-2, with D possibly being TRBD1 (6 bases). V shed 4 bases and J shed 10 bases, with 20 bases lying between them. CDR1 is SGHRS and CDR2 is YFSETQ in the germline V gene. CDR3 length: 14 residues. The CDR3 DNA is TGCGCCAGCAGCCTAGCCGGGACAAAGGGCGACTACACCTTC. Amino acids: CASSLAGTKGDYTF.

This clonotype was counted a few times. This chain joins TRBV25-1 and TRBJ1-2; D is unclear. The CDR3 is 14 residues long. Germline-derived CDR1 and CDR2 are MGHDK and SYGVNS. The V end was cut by 3 bases, the J end by 2 bases, with 10 bases between. The CDR3 DNA sequence: TGTGCCAGCAGTGATCCGAGTAAAAACTATGGCTACACCTTC. This sequence encodes CASSDPSKNYGYTF.

V and J are TRBV20-1 and TRBJ2-7; 7 bases align to TRBD2. CDR1 and CDR2 from the germline V gene are DFQATT and SNEGSKA (reference sequence). Trimming at V came to 8 bases and at J to 2 bases, leaving 12 bases not matched to a gene. The CDR3 is 14 residues long. The CDR3 sequence: CSTQWTSYPYEQYF. For the CDR3, the DNA is TGCAGTACTCAATGGACTAGTTATCCCTACGAGCAGTACTTC.

This chain joins TRBV7-8 and TRBJ1-2; D not resolved. The germline V gene has CDR1 SGHVS and CDR2 FQNEAQ. The CDR3 runs to 16 residues. With 5 bases removed from V and 2 bases from J, the gap between germline ends came to 18 bases. Here the CDR3 reads CASSTRVGSSNYGYTF. CDR3 sequence (DNA): TGTGCCAGCAGCACCCGAGTGGGAAGCTCGAACTATGGCTACACCTTC.

The sample holds a few counts of this clonotype. The gene calls are TRBV10-3 and TRBJ1-2, with 8 bases identical to TRBD1. The CDR3 runs to 16 residues. Per germline, CDR1 ENHRY and CDR2 SYGVKD. With V trimmed by 4 bases and J by 4 bases, 11 bases remained unmatched. CDR3 nucleotides: TGTGCCATCAGTGGGGATGATGGGACAGGAATCTATGGCTACACCTTC. This translates into CAISGDDGTGIYGYTF.

This chain uses TRBV7-7 with TRBJ2-1, with a weak D call TRBD2 (6 bases). V was trimmed by 1 base and J by 3 bases, leaving 13 bases between them. The CDR3 contains 16 residues. CDR1 SSHAT and CDR2 FNYEAQ come from the germline V gene (reference sequence). The DNA for the CDR3 is TGTGCCAGCAGCTTAGATGGGCGGAGGGGCTACAATGAGCAGTTCTTC. Amino acid sequence: CASSLDGRRGYNEQFF.

This clonotype was detected once. The chain links TRBV5-1 to TRBJ2-3; D is possibly TRBD2 (5 bases). Trimming stripped 4 bases from V and 0 bases from J, with 27 bases between. CDR1 and CDR2 (germline): SGHRS, YFSETQ. The CDR3 spans 20 residues. The CDR3 reads CASSLLGSVLGRTSTDTQYF. The DNA of the CDR3 is TGCGCCAGCAGCCTCCTGGGGAGCGTTCTCGGGCGAACTAGCACAGATACGCAGTATTTT.

The chain recombines TRBV20-1 with TRBJ2-1; D unresolved. Germline assignment: CDR1 DFQATT and CDR2 SNEGSKA (reference sequence). CDR3 length equals 13 residues. V lost 6 bases, J lost 0 bases, and 9 bases lay in between. Here the CDR3 reads CSAHSSSYNEQFF. The CDR3 DNA reads TGCAGTGCCCACTCTAGCTCCTACAATGAGCAGTTCTTC.

The CDR3 nucleotides read TGTGCCAGCAGCGCCGGGACAGGGGGCCTGTACGAGCAGTACTTC. It translates to CASSAGTGGLYEQYF. This rearrangement joins TRBV9 to TRBJ2-7, with 12 bases lining up with TRBD1. Germline V gene data show CDR1 as SGDLS and CDR2 as YYNGEE. CDR3 length equals 15 residues. V was pared by 3 bases and J by 4 bases, with 5 bases of the junction left unmatched.